The 10 T cell receptor beta chains below come from one sample, sequenced in a study of blood T cell repertoires in COVID-19. The repertoire was sequenced with immunoSEQ multiplex PCR; TCRdb's copy has only in-frame clones and lacks some. This sample has roughly 180,000 clones, with about 75% found just once. Sequencing used peripheral blood. All receptors come from a woman aged 45-65 years with active or convalescent COVID-19.

The rearrangement uses TRBV7-9 and TRBJ2-5, with 7 nucleotides matching TRBD1. This CDR3 contains 15 residues. Germline V gives CDR1 SEHNR, CDR2 FQNEAQ (reference sequence). Trimming at V came to 5 bases and at J to 1 base, leaving 7 bases not matched to a gene. The CDR3 DNA follows: TGTGCCAGCAGCCTGGGACAGACGATCCAAGAGACCCAGTACTTC. Protein product: CASSLGQTIQETQYF.

This sequence joins TRBV5-6 and TRBJ1-4; no firm D call. The CDR3 spans 14 residues. Germline CDR1 is SGHDT and CDR2 is YYEEEE. V was pared by 5 bases and J by 8 bases, with 16 bases between. Here the CDR3 DNA reads TGTGCCAGCAGTCGATCGGGATTTGGGGAAAAACTGTTTTTT. Its protein product is CASSRSGFGEKLFF.

The gene calls are TRBV7-9 and TRBJ2-7; possibly TRBD2 for D (7 bases). The V gene's germline CDR1 is SEHNR and CDR2 FQNEAQ (reference sequence). With 7 bases removed from V and 6 bases from J, the gap between germline ends came to 16 bases. The CDR3 has 13 amino acids. The CDR3 region is CASTLGGAGEQYF. The CDR3 DNA follows: TGTGCCAGCACCCTTGGGGGGGCGGGCGAGCAGTACTTC.

The chain carries TRBV5-6 and TRBJ2-2; the D gene is possibly TRBD1 (5 bases). Deletions cut 4 bases from V and 3 bases from J, with 19 bases between. CDR1 is SGHDT and CDR2 is YYEEEE in the germline V gene. The CDR3 spans 17 residues. The CDR3 sequence is CASSPFLRGADTGELFF. The CDR3 region has the DNA TGTGCCAGCAGCCCGTTCTTAAGGGGCGCGGACACCGGGGAGCTGTTTTTT.

V usage is TRBV11-3 and J usage is TRBJ2-5; 8 bases align to TRBD1. Germline values: CDR1 SGHNT, CDR2 YENEEA. The CDR3 spans 15 residues. The J segment lost 4 bases and the V segment lost 1 base, leaving 5 bases of the junction unmatched. The CDR3, as DNA: TGTGCCAGCAGCTTAGGGGCAGGGGGCGTAGAGACCCAGTACTTC. Translated: CASSLGAGGVETQYF. Variable domain in full (rest from reference TRBV11-3 and TRBJ2-5): EAGVVQSPRYKIIEKKQPVAFWCNPISGHNTLYWYLQNLGQGPELLIRYENEEAVDDSQLPKDRFSAERLKGVDSTLKIQPAELGDSAVYLCASSLGAGGVETQYFGPGTRLLVL.

The CDR3 sequence: CASSLARGRVGLEQYF. CDR3 nucleotides: TGTGCCAGCAGCTTAGCGCGGGGCAGGGTTGGTCTCGAGCAGTACTTC. The chain recombines TRBV7-2 with TRBJ2-7; possibly TRBD2 for D (6 bases). Germline lookup yields CDR1 SGHTA and CDR2 FQGNSA. This CDR3 comprises 16 residues. Trimming removed 0 bases from V and 6 bases from J, with 18 bases in between.

The gene calls are TRBV30 and TRBJ1-1; 7 nucleotides align to TRBD1. CDR1 is GTSNPN and CDR2 is SVGIG in the germline V gene (reference sequence). CDR3 length: 12 amino acids. The J segment lost 8 bases and the V segment lost 6 bases, leaving 9 bases of the junction unmatched. The CDR3 DNA reads TGTGCCTGTCATCTTCCGGGACAGGAAGCTTTCTTT. Amino acids: CACHLPGQEAFF.

This chain connects TRBV19 to TRBJ2-1; D is perhaps TRBD2 (5 bases). The germline V gene encodes CDR1 LNHDA and CDR2 SQIVND (reference sequence). The CDR3 contains 13 residues. V lost 6 bases and J 3 bases, leaving 9 bases between the germline ends. The CDR3 is CASRRGLYNEQFF. DNA of the CDR3: TGTGCCAGTAGGCGCGGGCTCTACAATGAGCAGTTCTTC.

The chain joins TRBV28 to TRBJ1-1; TRBD1 matches 10 bases. The CDR3 has 16 amino acids. V was clipped by 3 bases and J by 5 bases; unmatched bases: 9. CDR1 MDHEN and CDR2 SYDVKM come from the germline V gene. CDR3 protein: CASSFKTGGAWTEAFF. The CDR3 bases are TGTGCCAGCAGTTTTAAGACAGGGGGCGCTTGGACTGAAGCTTTCTTT.

The chain is built from TRBV18 and TRBJ1-3; D is ambiguous. Trimming stripped 2 bases from V and 4 bases from J, with 24 bases between. From germline, CDR1 is KGHSH and CDR2 LQKENI. This CDR3 is 19 amino acids long. The CDR3 DNA reads as TGTGCCAGCTCACCAACCCAGGCGCTCCGGGATACGGGGGGAAACACCATATATTTT. Amino acid sequence: CASSPTQALRDTGGNTIYF.